The T cell receptor (beta chain) described here comes from a study of blood T cell repertoires in COVID-19. Clones were read by immunoSEQ multiplex PCR, and TCRdb kept only the in-frame ones, dropping some. This table has about 72,000 clones, 91% appearing once. The CDR3 contains 11 residues. The V gene's germline CDR1 is SEHNR and CDR2 FQNEAQ (reference sequence). V lost 7 bases to trimming and J lost 7 bases, with 9 bases between them. Material: peripheral blood. The rearrangement links TRBV7-9 to TRBJ2-3, with no clear D. The source is a human donor in a cohort sampled during active COVID-19. The CDR3 DNA reads TGTGCCAGCACGACTTCTCATACGCAGTATTTT. The encoded protein is CASTTSHTQYF.